The clone carrying this T cell receptor beta chain showed up just a few times. Any gene name here is a mouse gene name. Sequencing ends 4 residues short of the CDR3 end; the germline J gene provides the rest. V was clipped by 8 bases and J by 5 bases; unmatched bases: 7. Germline assignment: CDR1 NSQYPW and CDR2 LRSPGD (reference sequence). This CDR3 has 14 residues. This sample is part of a study of CD8+ T cells in alopecia areata. Study background: Donors of skin were C3H/HeJ mice aged roughly 6-13 months with spontaneous alopecia, and recipients were approximately 6-10-week-old female C3H/HeJ mice.

Extracted RNA was reverse transcribed, and the resulting cDNA served as sequencing template. Measured with immunoSEQ multiplex PCR; TCRdb has only the in-frame clones, and not every one. The sample was found to contain some 110,000 clones, and every one recurs. The sequence came from a C3H/HeJ mouse with alopecia areata. For this strain, the MHC haplotype corresponds to H2-k. The V gene is TRBV1, the J gene TRBJ1-4; TRBD1 aligns across 8 bases. Sequenced material: lesional skin. The part of the CDR3 DNA that was read is TGCACCTGCGTGTCCCGGGACAGGAACGAA. It encodes CTCVSRDRNE. In full, the CDR3 reads CTCVSRDRNERLFF. Full variable domain (outside the CDR3, taken from reference TRBV1 and TRBJ1-4): VTLLEQNPRWRLVPRGQAVNLRCILKNSQYPWMSWYQQDLQKQLQWLFTLRSPGDKEVKSLPGADYLATRVTDTELRLQVANMSQGRTLYCTCVSRDRNERLFFGHGTKLSVL.